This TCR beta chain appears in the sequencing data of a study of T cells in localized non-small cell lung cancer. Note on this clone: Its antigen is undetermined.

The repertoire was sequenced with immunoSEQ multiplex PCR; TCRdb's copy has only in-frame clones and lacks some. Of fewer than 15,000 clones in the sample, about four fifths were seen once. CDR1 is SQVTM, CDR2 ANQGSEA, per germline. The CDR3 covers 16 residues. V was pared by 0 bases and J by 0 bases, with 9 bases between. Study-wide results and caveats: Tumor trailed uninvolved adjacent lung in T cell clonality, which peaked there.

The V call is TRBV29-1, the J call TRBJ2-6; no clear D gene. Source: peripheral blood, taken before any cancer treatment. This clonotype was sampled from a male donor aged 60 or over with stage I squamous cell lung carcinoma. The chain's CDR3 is CSVEEITASGANVLTF. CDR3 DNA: TGCAGCGTTGAAGAAATAACAGCCTCTGGGGCCAACGTCCTGACTTTC.